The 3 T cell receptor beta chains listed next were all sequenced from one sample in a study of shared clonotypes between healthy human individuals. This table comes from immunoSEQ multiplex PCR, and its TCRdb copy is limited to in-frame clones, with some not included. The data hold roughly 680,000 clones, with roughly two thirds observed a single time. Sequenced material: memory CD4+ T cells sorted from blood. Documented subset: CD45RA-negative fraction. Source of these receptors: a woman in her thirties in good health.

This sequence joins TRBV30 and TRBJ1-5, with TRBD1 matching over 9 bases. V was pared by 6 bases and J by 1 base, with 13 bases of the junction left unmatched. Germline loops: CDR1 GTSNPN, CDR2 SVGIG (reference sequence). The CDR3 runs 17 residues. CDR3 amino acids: CACTRTGDGGSNQPQHF. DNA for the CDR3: TGTGCCTGCACGAGGACAGGGGACGGGGGAAGCAATCAGCCCCAGCATTTT.

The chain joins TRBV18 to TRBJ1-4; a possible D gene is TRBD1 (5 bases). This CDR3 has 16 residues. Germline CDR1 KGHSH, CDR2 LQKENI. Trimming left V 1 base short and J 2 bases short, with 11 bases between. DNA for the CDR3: TGTGCCAGCTCACCACGCCAGGGCCGGACTAATGAAAAACTGTTTTTT. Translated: CASSPRQGRTNEKLFF.

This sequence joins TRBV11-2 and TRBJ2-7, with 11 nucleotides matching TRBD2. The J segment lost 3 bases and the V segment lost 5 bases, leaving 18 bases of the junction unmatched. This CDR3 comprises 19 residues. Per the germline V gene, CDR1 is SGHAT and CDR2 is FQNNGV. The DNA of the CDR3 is TGTGCCAGCAGCACCCGATCTCTAGCGGGGGGCCCCCTGGGCTACGAGCAGTACTTC. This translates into CASSTRSLAGGPLGYEQYF.